This T cell receptor beta chain comes out of a study of T cells in localized non-small cell lung cancer. Study outcomes and limitations: The study found T cell clonality highest in uninvolved adjacent lung, above tumor. Greater blood T cell density accompanied longer overall survival. Median detection of top 100 tumor clones in adjacent lung was over 45 clones.

Germline V CDR1 and CDR2: SGHRS, YFSETQ. The CDR3 is made up of 16 amino acids. Trimming took 1 base from V and 12 from J; bases not matched to a gene: 14. Comment on this clone: Its specificity is unknown.

The assay was immunoSEQ multiplex PCR, and TCRdb's table has in-frame clones only and misses some. Seen here are roughly 35,000 clones, more than 80% observed once, and the top ten hold about 6.6%. The TCR comes from a female donor aged 60 or older with stage I lung adenocarcinoma. This specimen consisted of peripheral blood, obtained before any cancer treatment. The rearrangement joins TRBV5-1 to TRBJ2-1, with 9 bases fitting TRBD1. The CDR3, as DNA: TGCGCCAGCAGCTTGATGCGGACAGGGGCGGAAGTGGGGCAGTTCTTC. Protein sequence: CASSLMRTGAEVGQFF.